A selection of T cell receptor beta chains follows, all from one sample in a study of T cell changes during pregnancy in multiple sclerosis. The table came from immunoSEQ multiplex PCR; TCRdb's copy has only in-frame clones and leaves some out. The table records some 23,000 clones, approximately 86% of them present only once. The sequences come from CD4+ T cells from peripheral blood mononuclear cells, collected in the first trimester of pregnancy. The receptors here all came from a female donor in good health, enrolled as a control in a pregnancy study. Each CDR3 is given with its conserved first and last residue. The size entry is marked missing in some rows and otherwise reads once, few, many or a size class.

>TRBJ2-1|TRBV5-6|.
CASSLARLAPYNEQFF
>TRBJ2-7|TRBV27|.
CASSLQGIEQYF
>TRBJ1-1|TRBV5-1|.
CASSHSPTRNTEAFF
>TRBJ1-5|TRBV6-4|.
CASSPSQGYQPQHF
>TRBJ2-7|TRBV7-2|.
CASSLVGSEYEQYF
>TRBJ1-1|TRBV29-1|.
CSVDRRNTEAFF
>TRBJ2-1|TRBV9|.
CASSRPGTSGSHEQFF
>TRBJ2-7|TRBV5-1|.
CASSPRTSGGARSYEQYF
>TRBJ2-1|TRBV12-5|.
CASGLFTQGKVYNEQFF
>TRBJ1-1|TRBV19|.
CASSIGLGADEAFF
>TRBJ2-5|TRBV7-3|.
CASSLGGGRGLQETQYF
>TRBJ1-1|TRBV6-5|.
CASSRDRVLTEAFF
>TRBJ2-1|TRBV7-6|.
CASSLGRHNEQFF
>TRBJ1-5|TRBV6-1|.
CASSEAGGQHQPQHF
>TRBJ2-3|TRBV4-1|.
CASSQAANSGRATDTQYF
>TRBJ1-2|TRBV25-1|.
CAGGKGADYTF
>TRBJ2-7|TRBV30|.
CAWRGGVQGKGYEQYF
>TRBJ2-5|TRBV19|.
CASSMSETQYF
>TRBJ1-1|TRBV28|.
CASRSTGRETEAFF
>TRBJ2-5|TRBV28|.
CASSGEYIETQYF
>TRBJ2-7|TRBV7-2|.
CASSLGGTGSF
>TRBJ1-1|TRBV5-1|.
CASSTTANTEAFF
>TRBJ2-7|TRBV28|.
CASSLRQGYEQYF
>TRBJ2-7|TRBV2|few
CASRDRGFYEQYF
>TRBJ2-6|TRBV19|.
CASSTYGQGLSSGANVLTF
>TRBJ2-2|TRBV28|.
CASSPAGLGAAGELFF
>TRBJ2-4|TRBV7-2|.
CASSLTGGTRWDIQYF
>TRBJ2-3|TRBV2|.
CASRSRAGGIPDTQYF
>TRBJ2-7|TRBV6-5|.
CASSSRGGTSYEQYF
>TRBJ1-1|TRBV16|.
CASSDRGNTEAFF
>TRBJ2-3|TRBV29-1|.
CSIRSDTQYF
>TRBJ2-1|TRBV28|once
CASSPPGTSGIRKNEQFF
>TRBJ2-7|TRBV7-6|.
CASSLGGLAGSYEQYF
>TRBJ2-7|TRBV6-5|.
CASSYDRGAYEQYF
>TRBJ2-2|TRBV4-2|.
CASSQDLVVAGGTGELFF
>TRBJ1-5|TRBV7-8|once
CASSRMGQGSNQPQHF
>TRBJ1-6|TRBV19|.
CASGSGQTGSSYNSPLHF
>TRBJ2-7|TRBV15|.
CATSRGDRVYEQYF
>TRBJ2-2|TRBV4-3|once
CASSQVARGKNTGELFF
>TRBJ1-3|TRBV4-1|.
CASSQDGGEALSGNTIYF
>TRBJ2-7|TRBV19|.
CASSPGTASEQYF
>TRBJ2-2|TRBV9|.
CASSVGGGAPTGELFF
>TRBJ2-1|TRBV7-3|.
CASSLSGAGNEQFF
>TRBJ1-2|TRBV5-5|.
CASSDHPGREGRYGYTF
>TRBJ2-4|TRBV29-1|.
CSVAGQRGDIQYF
>TRBJ2-2|TRBV14|.
CASSQLGREGELFF
>TRBJ2-5|TRBV20-1|.
CSGGLQETQYF
>TRBJ2-2|TRBV9|.
CASKAGGLNTGELFF
>TRBJ2-3|TRBV21-1|.
CASSASRDRACDTQYF
>TRBJ2-5|TRBV6-1|.
CASSVERVALQETQYF
>TRBJ2-1|TRBV5-1|.
CASSLGQLLQDNEQFF
>TRBJ2-5|TRBV6-6|.
CASSWGQSQETQYF
>TRBJ2-1|TRBV29-1|once
CSVERSAGGTLSSYNEQFF
>TRBJ2-7|TRBV5-6|.
CASSHGDRGIPLTYEQYF